The following is a TCR beta chain sequence with its context. Its cognate antigen is unknown. These data belong to a study of shared clonotypes between healthy human individuals. Overall study: Donors were a couple of women and three men aged 18 to 49.

The study, taken as a whole, reports: Depth was large, yet rarefaction showed that sorted-subset sequencing was incomplete. Among several donors, approximately 5% of naive CD4 clonotypes were found in common.

When replicate PCRs were run on sorted subsets, they used around 200 ng DNA, around 33,000 T cell genomes. Clones were read by immunoSEQ multiplex PCR, and TCRdb kept only the in-frame ones, dropping some. The table shows 2 million to 3 million clones, with approximately 93% occurring only once. This CDR3 spans 17 amino acids. V was cut by 4 bases and J by 0 bases, with 18 bases left in between. In germline, CDR1 is SGHNT, CDR2 YYREEE (reference sequence). The clonotype comes from a young man in good health. Some clones in this sample may be carry-over from other donors' samples. The gene calls are TRBV5-4 and TRBJ2-3; possible D gene TRBD1, 5 bases. Sequencing was carried out using naive CD4+ T cells from PBMCs. Stated subset: CD45RA+ positively selected. As DNA, the CDR3 is TGTGCCAGCAGCACCGCAACAGGATCCGGGAGCACAGATACGCAGTATTTT. Translation gives CASSTATGSGSTDTQYF.